This T cell receptor beta chain was profiled in a study of Ad26.COV2.S vaccination and SARS-CoV-2 variants. Study results and limitations: Individuals receiving vaccine had higher spike-specific TCR breadth than placebo recipients did.

CDR1 is SGHRS and CDR2 is YFSETQ in the germline V gene. This CDR3 contains 14 residues. Trimming took 2 bases from V and 5 from J, leaving 13 bases between them. Regarding treatment: around 19 received Ad26.COV2.S at low or high dose, single or two shots; 5 received placebo; per-sample allocation not given. Sampling happened 63 days after the first vaccine or placebo injection. Based in Boston, the donor was an adult of 18-55 years. To note about this clone: Its matching antigen is unknown.

Method: immunoSEQ multiplex PCR; TCRdb's copy keeps in-frame clones and lacks some. Of about 480,000 clones listed, approximately 88% are singletons. The chain recombines TRBV5-1 with TRBJ2-5; D may be TRBD1 or TRBD2 (5 bases each). The source is a person between 18 and 60 years old who received the Ad26.COV2.S COVID-19 vaccine or a placebo. The specimen comprised peripheral blood, sampled in a trial of Ad26.COV2.S vaccine versus placebo. The CDR3: CASSFDGAGETQYF. CDR3 bases: TGCGCCAGCAGCTTCGACGGGGCAGGGGAGACCCAGTACTTC.